Each of the 26 T cell receptor beta chains below was sequenced from the same sample in a study of CD8+ T cells in alopecia areata. After isolation, RNA underwent reverse transcription to generate cDNA as the sequencing template. TCRdb's table, derived via immunoSEQ multiplex PCR, lists solely in-frame clones and lacks some. The sample yields approximately 180,000 clones, about 61% seen once. Specified treatment: oral pan-JAK inhibitor, 5-10 mg twice daily. The sample in question was CD4+ T cells sorted from blood, obtained at approximately week 56, from a patient treated with tofacitinib. These receptors were collected from a human donor with alopecia areata.

This sequence joins TRBV7-4 and TRBJ1-3; D not resolved. This CDR3 region has 14 residues. V was pared by 5 bases and J by 2 bases, with 10 bases between. CDR1 and CDR2 (germline): SGHVT, SQSDAQ. The CDR3, as DNA: TGTGCCAGCAGCGGGAACGAACCTGGAAACACCATATATTTT. The encoded protein is CASSGNEPGNTIYF.

The V call is TRBV21-1, the J call TRBJ1-5; the table calls TRBD1, which could not be checked here. TRBV21-1 constitutes a pseudogene. The CDR3 is 16 amino acids. The CDR3 protein is CASSSRQGQRNQPQHF. CDR3 DNA sequence: TGTGCCAGCAGCAGCCGACAGGGGCAACGCAATCAGCCCCAGCATTTT.

V usage is TRBV4-1 and J usage is TRBJ2-5; 9 bases agree with TRBD2. With 0 bases clipped from V and 5 bases from J, the junction kept 4 bases outside the gene matches. The length of the CDR3 is 15 residues. CDR1 is MGHRA and CDR2 is YSYEKL in the germline V gene. Here the CDR3 DNA reads TGCGCCAGCAGCCAAGACCGCGGACTAGCGGAGACCCAGTACTTC. This gives the protein CASSQDRGLAETQYF.

The CDR3 DNA sequence: TGCGCCAGCAGCTTGGTTCGGACAGGGGGCGATGGCTACACCTTC. Translated: CASSLVRTGGDGYTF. This chain links TRBV5-1 with TRBJ1-2; TRBD1 aligns across 11 bases. Germline trimming cut 0 bases from V and 6 bases from J; bases unmatched to any gene: 4. This CDR3 is built from 15 residues. Germline CDR1 is SGHRS and CDR2 is YFSETQ.

The V gene is TRBV19, the J gene TRBJ2-7; TRBD1 aligns across 8 bases. This CDR3 comprises 15 residues. Per the germline V gene, CDR1 is LNHDA and CDR2 is SQIVND (reference sequence). Trimming removed 5 bases from V and 0 bases from J; junction bases left unmatched: 6. The CDR3 loop is CASSPGTGLSYEQYF. The DNA for the CDR3 is TGTGCCAGTAGTCCCGGGACAGGCCTCTCCTACGAGCAGTACTTC.

Details on this clone: A much larger clone sits a single nucleotide away, making a read error possible. Other DNA sequences in the sample encode the same CDR3. V is TRBV7-2 and J is TRBJ2-7; D gene ambiguous. The CDR3 runs to 11 residues. V lost 2 bases, J lost 3 bases, and 2 bases lay in between. CDR1 is SGHTA, CDR2 FQGNSA, per germline. Written as DNA, the CDR3 is TGTGCCAGCAGCTTACACTACGAGCAGTACTTC. This sequence encodes CASSLHYEQYF.

The chain has TRBV30 and TRBJ1-4; D remains ambiguous. From germline, CDR1 is GTSNPN and CDR2 SVGIG (reference sequence). The ends were cut back, 4 bases at V and 8 bases at J, with 11 bases in the middle. The CDR3 has 12 amino acids. CDR3 sequence reads: CAWTPVGEKLFF. In nucleotides, the CDR3 is TGTGCCTGGACCCCGGTCGGGGAAAAACTGTTTTTT.

The chain uses TRBV10-2 and TRBJ2-7, with a tentative D call TRBD2 (7 bases). Trimming pared 6 bases from V and 4 bases from J, leaving 13 bases between. Germline CDR1 and CDR2: WSHSY and SAAADI. This CDR3 is built from 13 residues. CDR3 protein: CASSAGASYEQYF. In DNA, the CDR3 is TGCGCCAGCAGCGCGGGGGCGAGTTACGAGCAGTACTTC.

J is TRBJ1-2 and V is TRBV29-1; D is possibly TRBD1 (5 bases). Trimming cost V 2 bases and J 5 bases, with 15 bases left between them. The CDR3 runs 14 residues. Germline values: CDR1 SQVTM, CDR2 ANQGSEA. This chain's CDR3 is CSVETGAGAYGYTF. CDR3 bases: TGCAGCGTTGAAACCGGGGCAGGTGCTTATGGCTACACCTTC.

The V call is TRBV5-1, the J call TRBJ1-1; a weak D match, TRBD1 (6 bases). Deletions cut 2 bases from V and 4 bases from J, with 12 bases between. There are 14 residues in the CDR3. From germline, CDR1 is SGHRS and CDR2 YFSETQ. The CDR3 loop is CASSLRTDRTEAFF. DNA for the CDR3: TGCGCCAGCAGCTTAAGGACAGACCGCACTGAAGCTTTCTTT.

This clone has just a few counts. The CDR3 bases are TGTGCCAGCAGCTTATATCCGGCGGGGGGATACACAGATACGCAGTATTTT. It encodes CASSLYPAGGYTDTQYF. V is TRBV7-2 and J is TRBJ2-3; 8 bases fit TRBD2. Germline CDR1 SGHTA, CDR2 FQGNSA. CDR3 length: 17 amino acids. Trimming at V came to 2 bases and at J to 2 bases, leaving 9 bases not matched to a gene.

J is TRBJ1-1 and V is TRBV6-5; maybe TRBD1 (5 bases). The germline V gene encodes CDR1 MNHEY and CDR2 SVGAGI. V lost 5 bases to trimming and J lost 5 bases, with 12 bases between them. CDR3 length: 13 residues. The CDR3 sequence is CASSTFGGTEAFF. Written as DNA, the CDR3 is TGTGCCAGCAGTACATTCGGGGGGACTGAAGCTTTCTTT.

The chain uses TRBV7-9 and TRBJ1-1; D perhaps matches TRBD1 (5 bases). The germline gives CDR1 SEHNR, CDR2 FQNEAQ (reference sequence). This CDR3 has 15 amino acids. V dropped 3 bases and J dropped 3 bases, with 14 bases sitting between them. In DNA form, the CDR3 reads TGTGCCAGCAGCTTTTGGTCAGGGACGGACACTGAAGCTTTCTTT. Translated: CASSFWSGTDTEAFF.

The chain has TRBV2 and TRBJ1-1; D may be TRBD1 (5 bases). Germline V gene lookup returns CDR1 SNHLY and CDR2 FYNNEI. This CDR3 is built from 11 residues. V was pared by 7 bases and J by 6 bases, with 9 bases between. CDR3 DNA sequence: TGTGCCAGCATCCAGGGTCCTGAAGCTTTCTTT. Translation gives CASIQGPEAFF.

This chain's CDR3 is CASSGGLEFQPQHF. The DNA for the CDR3 is TGTGCCAGCTCAGGAGGGTTGGAGTTTCAGCCCCAGCATTTT. The chain uses TRBV18 and TRBJ1-5; D is undetermined. The V and J ends lost 5 bases and 6 bases respectively, with 14 bases between them. Germline V gene data show CDR1 as KGHSH and CDR2 as LQKENI. The CDR3 consists of 14 residues.

The chain uses TRBV29-1 and TRBJ1-1; D is unclear. V lost 5 bases and J 0 bases, leaving 7 bases between the germline ends. The CDR3 sequence is 12 residues long. Germline loops: CDR1 SQVTM, CDR2 ANQGSEA. CDR3 in amino acids: CSVKGVNTEAFF. In nucleotides, the CDR3 is TGCAGCGTTAAGGGAGTGAACACTGAAGCTTTCTTT.

The chain employs TRBV30 and TRBJ1-6, with D unclear. The V end lost 2 bases, the J end lost 10 bases, and 18 bases lay between the germline ends. CDR1 is GTSNPN and CDR2 is SVGIG in the germline V gene (reference sequence). CDR3 length equals 15 residues. CDR3 amino acids: CAWSRRLRRYSPLHF. CDR3 DNA sequence: TGTGCCTGGAGTCGACGACTTCGGCGCTACTCACCCCTCCACTTT.

The J gene is TRBJ2-5, the V gene TRBV25-1, with D possibly being TRBD1 (5 bases). The germline V and J ends were trimmed by 2 bases and 7 bases, with 5 bases remaining between them. Per the germline V gene, CDR1 is MGHDK and CDR2 is SYGVNS. The length of the CDR3 is 11 residues. The DNA for the CDR3 is TGTGCCAGCAGTGAAAGGGGGACCCAGTACTTC. Protein sequence: CASSERGTQYF.

This chain links TRBV2 with TRBJ2-5, with a tentative D call TRBD1 (6 bases). Germline assignment: CDR1 SNHLY and CDR2 FYNNEI. This CDR3 spans 13 amino acids. V gave up 8 bases and J gave up 2 bases, with 12 bases separating them. CDR3 bases: TGTGCCAGCGTGAAAGGGGGACAAGAGACCCAGTACTTC. Its translation: CASVKGGQETQYF.

This clone was counted at least ten times. This rearrangement joins TRBV4-1 to TRBJ2-3; 11 nucleotides align to TRBD2. The CDR3 sequence is 16 residues long. The J segment lost 2 bases and the V segment lost 3 bases, leaving 4 bases of the junction unmatched. Germline V gene sequence: CDR1 MGHRA, CDR2 YSYEKL. The CDR3 loop is CASSQSSGGYTDTQYF. CDR3 nucleotides: TGCGCCAGCAGCCAGTCTAGCGGGGGGTACACAGATACGCAGTATTTT.

This clone has just one count. The V call is TRBV25-1, the J call TRBJ1-2, with TRBD1 matching over 7 bases. Per germline, CDR1 MGHDK and CDR2 SYGVNS. The CDR3 is 14 residues long. V dropped 8 bases and J dropped 3; count of bases not matched to a gene: 9. The CDR3 region has the DNA TGTGCCAGCCAAACACCGGGACAGTACTATGGCTACACCTTC. Translating gives CASQTPGQYYGYTF.

This clone was counted ten times or more. This rearrangement joins TRBV6-5 to TRBJ1-2; D is possibly TRBD1 (5 bases). CDR3 length: 15 residues. V lost 2 bases and J lost 3, with 13 bases in between. Germline values: CDR1 MNHEY, CDR2 SVGAGI. CDR3 in amino acids: CASSYEGRKDYGYTF. DNA for the CDR3: TGTGCCAGCAGTTACGAGGGGCGGAAGGACTATGGCTACACCTTC.

This clone was detected a few times. The rearrangement links TRBV5-1 to TRBJ2-7; TRBD1 matches at 10 bases. This CDR3 has 13 residues. Germline V gene data show CDR1 as SGHRS and CDR2 as YFSETQ. V dropped 4 bases and J dropped 6; count of bases not matched to a gene: 4. In DNA, the CDR3 is TGCGCCAGCAGCCCCCGGGACAGGGGCGAGCAGTACTTC. It specifies CASSPRDRGEQYF. Supplemented by reference TRBV5-1 and TRBJ2-7, the full variable domain reads KAGVTQTPRYLIKTRGQQVTLSCSPISGHRSVSWYQQTPGQGLQFLFEYFSETQRNKGNFPGRFSGRQFSNSRSEMNVSTLELGDSALYLCASSPRDRGEQYFGPGTRLTVT.

This clone was recorded a few times. The chain couples TRBV11-2 to TRBJ2-7, with TRBD1 matching 7 bases. In germline, CDR1 is SGHAT, CDR2 FQNNGV. Unmatched junction bases numbered 4, after V lost 5 bases and J lost 3 bases. This CDR3 has 13 amino acids. The CDR3 spells CASSRGQFYEQYF. The CDR3 DNA reads TGTGCCAGCAGCCGGGGACAGTTCTACGAGCAGTACTTC.

This rearrangement joins TRBV7-2 to TRBJ2-7; 9 bases match TRBD2. The germline gives CDR1 SGHTA, CDR2 FQGNSA. V gave up 2 bases and J gave up 2 bases; unmatched junction bases: 4. The CDR3 spans 15 residues. The CDR3 sequence: CASSLSSGGPYEQYF. The CDR3 DNA follows: TGTGCCAGCAGCTTATCCAGCGGGGGGCCCTACGAGCAGTACTTC.

This clone has only a few counts. V is TRBV18 and J is TRBJ2-5, with D hard to call. V was pared by 3 bases and J by 0 bases, with 17 bases between. The CDR3 contains 17 residues. CDR1 and CDR2 (germline): KGHSH, LQKENI. This CDR3 is CASSPTGFRLDQETQYF. CDR3 nucleotides: TGTGCCAGCTCACCTACCGGGTTCAGGCTAGACCAAGAGACCCAGTACTTC.